This TCR beta chain was identified during a study of tumor-infiltrating lymphocytes in primary liver carcinoma. Study overall: All patients had surgically resected primary liver carcinoma.

They got blood RNA out of unsorted whole blood and also pulled out germline DNA. As for this clonotype: Its specificity is not known. Mismatch with germline at one junction end may stem from a read error.

Study findings and constraints: Pairs comparing tumor with adjacent tissue or blood overlapped less than pairs drawn from tumor regions. CD4+ and CD8+ repertoires could not be compared in these unsorted bulk samples. With p = 0.039, the top-250-clone fraction in tumors significantly exceeded that in blood.

Using a constant-region primer together with ProtoScript II reverse transcriptase, TCR beta cDNA was made from around 500 ng of total RNA. Three rounds of nested multiplex PCR with slightly modified ARM-PCR produced TCR beta libraries. It was with TRBV1-TRBV30 forward primers and a C-beta reverse primer that the first two PCR rounds were run, at around 11 cycles each. TCRdb fed the multiplex PCR reads into MiXCR, producing one record per CDR3 protein. The sample has around 330,000 distinct CDR3 sequences, about 62% seen once. CDR1 SGHAT and CDR2 FQDESV come from the germline V gene (reference sequence). The CDR3 has 13 residues.

This chain joins TRBV11-1 and TRBJ1-6, with TRBD1 as a possible D gene (5 bases). This receptor was identified in a man aged 35-49 years with primary liver carcinoma and hepatitis B virus infection. The sample comprised peripheral blood. This chain's CDR3 is CTSSRTPVSHLHF. In DNA form, the CDR3 reads TGTACCAGCAGCCGGACACCGGTTTCACACCTCCACTTT. Complete variable domain (other parts from reference TRBV11-1 and TRBJ1-6): EAEVAQSPRYKITEKSQAVAFWCDPISGHATLYWYRQILGQGPELLVQFQDESVVDDSQLPKDRFSAERLKGVDSTLKIQPAELGDSAMYLCTSSRTPVSHLHFGNGTRLTVT.